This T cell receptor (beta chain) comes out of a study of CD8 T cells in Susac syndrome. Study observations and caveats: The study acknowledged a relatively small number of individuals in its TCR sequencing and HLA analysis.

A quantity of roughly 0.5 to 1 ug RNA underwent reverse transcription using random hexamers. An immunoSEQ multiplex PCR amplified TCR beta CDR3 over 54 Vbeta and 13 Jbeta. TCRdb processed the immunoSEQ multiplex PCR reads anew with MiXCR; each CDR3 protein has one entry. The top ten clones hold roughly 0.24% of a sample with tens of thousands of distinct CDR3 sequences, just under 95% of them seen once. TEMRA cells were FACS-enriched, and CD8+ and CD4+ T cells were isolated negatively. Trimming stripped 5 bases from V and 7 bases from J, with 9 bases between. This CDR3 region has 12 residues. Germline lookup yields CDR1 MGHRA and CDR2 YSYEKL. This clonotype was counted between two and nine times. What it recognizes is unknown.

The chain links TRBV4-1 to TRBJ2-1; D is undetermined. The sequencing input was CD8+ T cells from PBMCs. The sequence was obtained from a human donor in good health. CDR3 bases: TGCGCCAGCAGCTTAGAGAGGAATGAGCAGTTCTTC. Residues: CASSLERNEQFF.